This T cell receptor beta chain is from a study of OX40 agonist ivuxolimab in advanced cancers. General study points: Antigen targets of the expanded peripheral T cells went undetermined.

Clones were read by immunoSEQ multiplex PCR, and TCRdb kept only the in-frame ones, dropping some. The data show roughly 41,000 clones, about four fifths seen once. V gave up 3 bases and J gave up 8 bases, with 17 bases separating them. CDR1 is SGDLS and CDR2 is YYNGEE in the germline V gene. This CDR3 spans 14 amino acids. Autoimmune disease history or systemic immunosuppression excluded patients. This clone was seen a handful of times. What it binds is unknown. The chain uses TRBV9 and TRBJ1-2, with a possible D match to TRBD1 (5 bases). Sequencing used CD4+ or CD8+ T cells sorted from blood, obtained in a trial of the OX40 agonist ivuxolimab. The receptor comes from an adult with an advanced solid tumor such as melanoma, head and neck, liver or kidney cancer. The CDR3 DNA is TGTGCCAGCAGCGATGCCTCAGGGTACGGGGGCTACACCTTC. It yields the protein CASSDASGYGGYTF.